The present T cell receptor (beta chain) was sequenced within a study of cytomegalovirus exposure and HLA in healthy donors. CDR1 and CDR2 from the germline V gene are MNHNY and SVGAGI (reference sequence). J was trimmed by 1 base and V by 6 bases; bases with no gene match: 2. The length of the CDR3 is 14 residues. In the PCR, 60 Vbeta and 13 Jbeta primers were used. The data were produced by immunoSEQ multiplex PCR, yet TCRdb's version contains in-frame clones alone and is incomplete. The sample records about 120,000 clones, 83% being singletons. Study-wide findings and caveats: In a later analysis, at a false discovery rate of 0.05, about 16,000 TCR beta sequences matched HLA alleles. The investigators catalogued 150 to 200 TCR beta chains as cytomegalovirus-associated. Later work found most CMV-associated TCR beta chains apparently HLA-restricted. A later analysis revealed that TCR association rates differed between HLA loci, peaking at DRB1 and bottoming out at HLA-C.

Turning to this clone: Its specificity is unknown.

The clonotype was recovered from a woman aged 40-49 years in good health and CMV-seropositive. The specimen was PBMCs. The chain joins TRBV6-6 to TRBJ2-3; 9 nucleotides align to TRBD1. CDR3 nucleotides: TGTGCCAGCAGGCGGACAGGGGGCACAGATACGCAGTATTTT. It specifies CASRRTGGTDTQYF.